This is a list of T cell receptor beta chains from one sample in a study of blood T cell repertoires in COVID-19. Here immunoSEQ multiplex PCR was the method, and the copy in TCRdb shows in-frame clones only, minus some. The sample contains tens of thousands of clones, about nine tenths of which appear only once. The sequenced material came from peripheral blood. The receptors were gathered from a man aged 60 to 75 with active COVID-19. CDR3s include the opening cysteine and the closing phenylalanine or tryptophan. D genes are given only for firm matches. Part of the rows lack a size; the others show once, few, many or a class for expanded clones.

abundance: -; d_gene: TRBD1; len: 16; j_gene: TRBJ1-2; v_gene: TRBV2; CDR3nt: TGTGCCAGCCGCAGGTTGCTGACAGGGAGATTTAATGGCTACACCTTC; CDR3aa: CASRRLLTGRFNGYTF
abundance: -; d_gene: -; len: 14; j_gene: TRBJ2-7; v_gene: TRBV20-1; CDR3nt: TGCAGTGCTAGTTGGGGCAGGTCCGATGGAGAGCAGTACTTC; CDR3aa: CSASWGRSDGEQYF
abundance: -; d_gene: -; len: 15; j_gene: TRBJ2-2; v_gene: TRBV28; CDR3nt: TGTGCCAGCAGTGTAAGACTAGAATACTGGGGGGAGCTGTTTTTT; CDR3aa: CASSVRLEYWGELFF
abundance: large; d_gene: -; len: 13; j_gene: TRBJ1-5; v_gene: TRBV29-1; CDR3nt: TGCAGCGCCCGGGACAACTACAATCAGCCCCAGCATTTT; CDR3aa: CSARDNYNQPQHF
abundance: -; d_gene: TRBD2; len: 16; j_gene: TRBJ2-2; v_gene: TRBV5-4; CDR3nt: TGTGCCAGCAGCTTGACTAGCGGGGTGAACACCGGGGAGCTGTTTTTT; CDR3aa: CASSLTSGVNTGELFF
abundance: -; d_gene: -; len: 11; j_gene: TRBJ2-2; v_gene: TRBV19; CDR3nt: TGTGCCAGTAGTCTCACCGGGGAGCTGTTTTTT; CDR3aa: CASSLTGELFF
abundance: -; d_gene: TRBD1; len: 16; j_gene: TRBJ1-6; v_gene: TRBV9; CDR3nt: TGTGCCAGCAGCGTAGGTGGGACAGGGGCCAATTCACCCCTCCACTTT; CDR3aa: CASSVGGTGANSPLHF
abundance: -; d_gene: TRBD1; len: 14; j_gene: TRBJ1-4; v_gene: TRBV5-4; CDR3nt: TGTGCCAGCAGCATGGACAGGGGGGGTGAAAAACTGTTTTTT; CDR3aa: CASSMDRGGEKLFF
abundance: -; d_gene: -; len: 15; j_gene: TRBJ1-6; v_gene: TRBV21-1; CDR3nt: TGTGCCAGCAAGGGGGCAGGGGTCTATAATTCACCCCTCCACTTT; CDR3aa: CASKGAGVYNSPLHF
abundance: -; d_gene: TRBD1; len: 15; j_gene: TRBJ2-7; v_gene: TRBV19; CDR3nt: TGTGCCAGTAGTATCGGCAGGGGGCGCGAGCACGAGCAGTACTTC; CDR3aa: CASSIGRGREHEQYF
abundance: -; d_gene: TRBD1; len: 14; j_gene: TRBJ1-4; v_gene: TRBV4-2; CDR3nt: TGTGCCAGCAGCATCGGACAGGCAAGGGAAAAACTGTTTTTT; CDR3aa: CASSIGQAREKLFF
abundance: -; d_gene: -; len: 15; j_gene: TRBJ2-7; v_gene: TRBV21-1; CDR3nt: TGTGCCAGCAGCAAAGCGCTTTGTAAGCCCTACGAGCAGTACTTC; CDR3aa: CASSKALCKPYEQYF
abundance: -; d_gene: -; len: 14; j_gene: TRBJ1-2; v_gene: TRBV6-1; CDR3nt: TGTGCCAGCAGTGAAGTTGGCAGATACTATGGCTACACCTTC; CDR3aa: CASSEVGRYYGYTF
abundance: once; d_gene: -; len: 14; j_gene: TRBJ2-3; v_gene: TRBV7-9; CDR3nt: TGTGCCAGCAGCTTAGCCGGGAGCACAGATACGCAGTATTTT; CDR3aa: CASSLAGSTDTQYF
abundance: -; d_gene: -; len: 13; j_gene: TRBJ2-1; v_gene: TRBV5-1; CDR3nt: TGCGCCAGCAGCTCATCAGGGTACAATGAGCAGTTCTTC; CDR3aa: CASSSSGYNEQFF
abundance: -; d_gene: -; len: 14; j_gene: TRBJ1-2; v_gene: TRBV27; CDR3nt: TGTGCCAGCAGTTTCACAGAACTGAAGAATGGCTACACCTTC; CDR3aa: CASSFTELKNGYTF
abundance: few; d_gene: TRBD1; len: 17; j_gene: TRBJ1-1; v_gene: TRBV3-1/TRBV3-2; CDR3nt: TGTGCCAGCAGCCAAGGGGTTACAGGGGGCGCGAGCACTGAAGCTTTCTTT; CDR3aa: CASSQGVTGGASTEAFF
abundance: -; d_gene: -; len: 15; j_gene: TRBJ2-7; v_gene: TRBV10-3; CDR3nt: TGTGCCATCAGTGAGTCGATTGGCACCTCCTACGAGCAGTACTTC; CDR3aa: CAISESIGTSYEQYF
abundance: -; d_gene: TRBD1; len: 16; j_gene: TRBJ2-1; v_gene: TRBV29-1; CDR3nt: TGCAGCGTTGAATGGGACAGGGGGAACTCCTACAATGAGCAGTTCTTC; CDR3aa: CSVEWDRGNSYNEQFF
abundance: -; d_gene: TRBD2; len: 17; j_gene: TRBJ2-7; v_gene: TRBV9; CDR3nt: TGTGCCAGCAGCGTAGCTGGACTAGCGGGACCAGGGGACGAGCAGTACTTC; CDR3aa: CASSVAGLAGPGDEQYF
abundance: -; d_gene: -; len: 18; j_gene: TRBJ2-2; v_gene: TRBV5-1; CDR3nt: TGCGCCAGCACCTCCCACCCAGGCAGAGAAGCGAACACCGGGGAGCTGTTTTTT; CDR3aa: CASTSHPGREANTGELFF
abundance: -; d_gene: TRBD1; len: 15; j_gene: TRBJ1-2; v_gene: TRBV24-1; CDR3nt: TGTGCCACCAGTGATAAGGACAGGGGCTCCTATGGCTACACCTTC; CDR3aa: CATSDKDRGSYGYTF
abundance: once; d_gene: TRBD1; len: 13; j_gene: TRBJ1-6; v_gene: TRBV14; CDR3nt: TGTGCCAGCAGCCAAGTCAGCAGGGGGGCCCTCCACTTT; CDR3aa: CASSQVSRGALHF
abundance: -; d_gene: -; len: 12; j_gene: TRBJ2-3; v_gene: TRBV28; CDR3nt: TGTGCCAGCAGTTTGGGGGGAGATACGCAGTATTTT; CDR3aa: CASSLGGDTQYF